One T cell receptor beta chain is described in this entry. Its target is unknown. This specimen belongs to a study of breast tumors, draining lymph nodes, adjacent tissues. Study-level results: Data only fit, rather than demonstrated, lymph node origin of most tumor T cells. Tumor repertoires ranked between lymph nodes and nontumor tissue in diversity, with V and J gene preferences. Most tumor T cells seemingly derive from lymph node, then expand in tumor.

TCRdb itself ran the multiplex PCR reads through MiXCR, one entry per CDR3 protein. The sample carries around 22,000 distinct CDR3 sequences, under 75% recorded once. Germline CDR1 reads SGHDN; CDR2 reads FVKESK. The CDR3 spans 16 residues. Trimming took off 2 bases at V and 0 bases at J, with 12 bases between the two ends. This clonotype was obtained from a female donor with breast cancer. Some clones in this sample may be carry-over from other donors' samples. Material for sequencing was tumor-adjacent breast tissue. The V gene is TRBV14, the J gene TRBJ2-3; no reliable D call. The CDR3 DNA sequence: TGTGCCAGCAGCCAATTGAGACGGGCTAGCACAGATACGCAGTATTTT. Its translation: CASSQLRRASTDTQYF. The full variable domain, in which reference TRBV14 and TRBJ2-3 provide the parts outside the CDR3, is EAGVTQFPSHSVIEKGQTVTLRCDPISGHDNLYWYRRVMGKEIKFLLHFVKESKQDESGMPNNRFLAERTGGTYSTLKVQPAELEDSGVYFCASSQLRRASTDTQYFGPGTRLTVL.